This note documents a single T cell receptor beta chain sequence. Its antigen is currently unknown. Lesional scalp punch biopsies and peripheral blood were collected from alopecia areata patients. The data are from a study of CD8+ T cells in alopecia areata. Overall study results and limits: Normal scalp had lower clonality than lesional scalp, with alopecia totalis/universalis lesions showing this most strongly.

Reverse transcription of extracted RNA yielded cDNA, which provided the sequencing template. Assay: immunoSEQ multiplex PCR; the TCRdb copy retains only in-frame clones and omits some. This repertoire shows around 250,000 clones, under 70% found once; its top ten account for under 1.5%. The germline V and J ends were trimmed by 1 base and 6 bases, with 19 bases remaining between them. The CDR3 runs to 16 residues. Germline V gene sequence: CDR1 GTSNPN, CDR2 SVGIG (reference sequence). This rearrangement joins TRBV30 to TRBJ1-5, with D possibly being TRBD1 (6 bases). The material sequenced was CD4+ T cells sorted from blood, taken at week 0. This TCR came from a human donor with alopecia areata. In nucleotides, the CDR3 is TGTGCCTGGAGTGGCCACGGGGGGCTGGGGGTTCAGCCCCAGCATTTT. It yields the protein CAWSGHGGLGVQPQHF.